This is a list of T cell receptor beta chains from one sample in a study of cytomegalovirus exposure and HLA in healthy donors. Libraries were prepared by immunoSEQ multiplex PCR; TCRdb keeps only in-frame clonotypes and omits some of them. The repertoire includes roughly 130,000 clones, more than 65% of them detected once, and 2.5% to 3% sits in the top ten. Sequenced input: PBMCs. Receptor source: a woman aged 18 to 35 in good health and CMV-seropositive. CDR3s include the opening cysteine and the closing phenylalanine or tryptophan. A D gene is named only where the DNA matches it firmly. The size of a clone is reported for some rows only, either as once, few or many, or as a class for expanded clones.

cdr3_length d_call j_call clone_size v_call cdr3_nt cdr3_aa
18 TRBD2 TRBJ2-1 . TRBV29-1 TGCAGCGTTCGGACTAGCGGGGGGGGAAGGAGCTCCTACAATGAGCAGTTCTTC CSVRTSGGGRSSYNEQFF
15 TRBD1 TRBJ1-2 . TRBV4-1 TGCGCCAGCAGCCAAGTGGGGACAGGGGAGCTTGGCTACACCTTC CASSQVGTGELGYTF
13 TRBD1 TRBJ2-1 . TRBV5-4 TGTGCCAGCAGCTTGCAGGGGGCAGGTGAGCAGTTCTTC CASSLQGAGEQFF
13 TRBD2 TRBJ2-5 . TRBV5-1 TGCGCCAGCGCAGCGGGGTACCAAGAGACCCAGTACTTC CASAAGYQETQYF
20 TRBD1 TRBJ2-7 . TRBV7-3 TGTGCCAGCAGCGAGAATGGGTTGGGGACAGGGGCCCGAAAACCCTACGAGCAGTACTTC CASSENGLGTGARKPYEQYF
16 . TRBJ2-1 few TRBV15 TGTGCCACCAGCAGAGGGGGGCAGGGAGGGTACAATGAGCAGTTCTTC CATSRGGQGGYNEQFF
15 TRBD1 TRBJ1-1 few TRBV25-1 TGTGCCAGCAGTGGCCGACAGGGGATGAGCCCTGAAGCTTTCTTT CASSGRQGMSPEAFF
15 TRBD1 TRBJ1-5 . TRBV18 TGTGCCAGCTCACGACAGGGGGGAATGATTCAGCCCCAGCATTTT CASSRQGGMIQPQHF
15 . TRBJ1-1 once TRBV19 TGTGCCAGTAGTACCGGGGGGCGGTTGAACACTGAAGCTTTCTTT CASSTGGRLNTEAFF
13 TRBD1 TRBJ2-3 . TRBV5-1 TGCGCCAGCAGACAGGGGGGATCAGATACGCAGTATTTT CASRQGGSDTQYF
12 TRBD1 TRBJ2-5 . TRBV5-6 TGTGCCAGCAGCTTGTCAGGGGGGACCCAGTACTTC CASSLSGGTQYF
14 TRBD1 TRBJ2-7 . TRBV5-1 TGCGCCAGCAGCTTGGACAGGGGGAACTACGAGCAGTACTTC CASSLDRGNYEQYF
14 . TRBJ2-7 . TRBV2 TGTGCCAGCAGTGTAGCCAGGGGCTCATACGAGCAGTACTTC CASSVARGSYEQYF
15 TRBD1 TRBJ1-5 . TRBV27 TGTGCCAGCAGTTCCGGGACAGGGGGCTTTCAGCCCCAGCATTTT CASSSGTGGFQPQHF
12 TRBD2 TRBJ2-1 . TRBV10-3 TGTGCCACCAGAGCGGGGTACAATGAGCAGTTCTTC CATRAGYNEQFF
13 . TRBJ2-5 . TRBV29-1 TGCAGCGTTGGTGGGGGGGCAGGAGAGACCCAGTACTTC CSVGGGAGETQYF
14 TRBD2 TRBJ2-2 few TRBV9 TGTGCCAGCAGCGCTGTCAGCGGGGCCGGGGAGCTGTTTTTT CASSAVSGAGELFF
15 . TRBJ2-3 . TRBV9 TGTGCCAGCAGCGTAGGTCAGGGTGGTACAGATACGCAGTATTTT CASSVGQGGTDTQYF
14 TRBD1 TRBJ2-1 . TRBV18 TGTGCCAGCTCACCAGGACAGGGTTACAATGAGCAGTTCTTC CASSPGQGYNEQFF
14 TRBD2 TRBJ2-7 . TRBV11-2 TGTGCCAGCAGCATTCGACTAGCGGGGGGCGAGCAGTACTTC CASSIRLAGGEQYF
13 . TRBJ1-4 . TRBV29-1 TGCAGCGTTGAAGGGGTGACAGATGAAAAACTGTTTTTT CSVEGVTDEKLFF
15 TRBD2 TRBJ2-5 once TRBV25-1 TGTGCCAGCAGTGGAGAGGCGGGGGGGAAAGAGACCCAGTACTTC CASSGEAGGKETQYF
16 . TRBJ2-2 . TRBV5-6 TGTGCCAGCAGCTTTAGCCCCAGGGGAAAGACCGGGGAGCTGTTTTTT CASSFSPRGKTGELFF
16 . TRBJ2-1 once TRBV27 TGTGCCAGCAGTTTTTTTTTGAGACTAAGCTACAATGAGCAGTTCTTC CASSFFLRLSYNEQFF
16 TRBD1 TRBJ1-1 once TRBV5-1 TGCGCCAGCAGCTCCGGACAGGCGTCCTCGAACACTGAAGCTTTCTTT CASSSGQASSNTEAFF
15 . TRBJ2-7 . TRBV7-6 TGTGCCAGCAGCTTAAGCCAGGGCGGTCCCTACGAGCAGTACTTC CASSLSQGGPYEQYF
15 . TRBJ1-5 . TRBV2 TGTGCCAGCAGTGTAGAGGGAACGCGCAATCAGCCCCAGCATTTT CASSVEGTRNQPQHF
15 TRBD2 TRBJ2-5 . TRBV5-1 TGCGCCAGCAGCGTGGGGGGGGTGAGGCAAGAGACCCAGTACTTC CASSVGGVRQETQYF
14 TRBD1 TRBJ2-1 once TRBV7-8 TGTGCCAGCAGCCCGAGACAGGGTTACGATGAGCAGTTCTTC CASSPRQGYDEQFF
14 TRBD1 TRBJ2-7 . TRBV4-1 TGCGCCAGCAGCCGGCCGGGACAGGGGTACGAGCAGTACTTC CASSRPGQGYEQYF
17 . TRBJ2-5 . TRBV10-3 TGTGCCTTCATACAGCGGGCCGCGGACCAAGGCCAAGAGACCCAGTACTTC CAFIQRAADQGQETQYF
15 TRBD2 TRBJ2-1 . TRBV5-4 TGTGCCAGCAGCAAAGGCGGGGGGGCCTACAATGAGCAGTTCTTC CASSKGGGAYNEQFF
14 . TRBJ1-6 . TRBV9 TGTGCCAGCAGCGTAGGTCCGGAGGAGTCACCCCTCCACTTT CASSVGPEESPLHF
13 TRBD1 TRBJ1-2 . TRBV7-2 TGTGCCAGCAGCACTGGGACAGTGGGGGGCTACACCTTC CASSTGTVGGYTF
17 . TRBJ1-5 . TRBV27 TGTGCCAGCAGCCGCCTGGGAGATGCGCTTAGCAATCAGCCCCAGCATTTT CASSRLGDALSNQPQHF
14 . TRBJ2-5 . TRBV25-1 TGTGCCAGCAGCACACAAGAATTCCAAGAGACCCAGTACTTC CASSTQEFQETQYF
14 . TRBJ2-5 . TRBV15 TGTGCCACCAGCAACCGTCTGGGGAGAGAGACCCAGTACTTC CATSNRLGRETQYF
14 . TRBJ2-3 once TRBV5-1 TGCGCCAGCAGCTTGGTACAGGGTGGCGATACGCAGTATTTT CASSLVQGGDTQYF
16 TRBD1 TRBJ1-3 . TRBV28 TGTGCCAGCAGTGGCGGACAGGGGTTAGGGGGAAACACCATATATTTT CASSGGQGLGGNTIYF
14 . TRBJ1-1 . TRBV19 TGTGCCAGTAGAGCCCCGGGGGGCGGGACTGAAGCTTTCTTT CASRAPGGGTEAFF
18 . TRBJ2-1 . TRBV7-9 TGTGCCAGCCGACGAGAGGGGGGGACATGGAGCTCCTACAATGAGCAGTTCTTC CASRREGGTWSSYNEQFF
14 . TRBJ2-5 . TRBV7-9 TGTGCCAGCAGCCGTTCGACAGGATTGGAGACCCAGTACTTC CASSRSTGLETQYF
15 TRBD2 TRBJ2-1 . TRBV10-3 TGTGCCATTGATATAGCGGGGGGTCAGAACAATGAGCAGTTCTTC CAIDIAGGQNNEQFF
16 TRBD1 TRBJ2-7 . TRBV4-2 TGTGCCAGCAGCCAACAACCCACCCGACAGGGGAACGAGCAGTACTTC CASSQQPTRQGNEQYF
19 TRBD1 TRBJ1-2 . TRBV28 TGTGCCAGCAGTTCCCTCTTACAGGGGGCCCAGGACCCCCTCTATGGCTACACCTTC CASSSLLQGAQDPLYGYTF
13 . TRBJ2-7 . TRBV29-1 TGCAGCGCCAGAAAGGGGCCCACCTACGAGCAGTACTTC CSARKGPTYEQYF
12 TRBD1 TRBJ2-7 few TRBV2 TGTGCCAGCAAGACAGGGGCCTACGAGCAGTACTTC CASKTGAYEQYF